One sample yielded the 20 T cell receptor beta chains listed below, sequenced in a study of blood T cell repertoires in COVID-19. Assay: immunoSEQ multiplex PCR; the TCRdb copy retains only in-frame clones and omits some. The sample has roughly 300,000 clones; over 70% are singletons. The sequencing input was peripheral blood. These receptors were collected from a woman in her forties or fifties with acute or convalescent COVID-19.

The chain combines TRBV24-1 with TRBJ1-3, with D possibly TRBD1 on 6 matching bases. The CDR3 is made up of 12 amino acids. Germline CDR1 and CDR2: KGHDR and SFDVKD. CDR3 loop: CESGTPGNTIYF. The CDR3 nucleotides read TGTGAATCCGGGACACCTGGAAACACCATATATTTT.

J is TRBJ2-7 and V is TRBV16; 8 bases map to TRBD2. CDR1 is KGHSY and CDR2 is FQNENV in the germline V gene. The CDR3 contains 15 residues. With 4 bases clipped from V and 3 bases from J, the junction kept 8 bases outside the gene matches. Here the CDR3 reads CASSLKPGLVYEQYF. CDR3 coding DNA: TGTGCCAGCAGCCTTAAACCGGGACTAGTCTACGAGCAGTACTTC.

This chain uses TRBV5-1 with TRBJ2-5; D remains ambiguous. This CDR3 contains 14 residues. V was trimmed by 5 bases and J by 5 bases, leaving 16 bases between them. Germline CDR1 SGHRS, CDR2 YFSETQ. CDR3 residues: CASSKIPGSETQYF. The CDR3 DNA is TGCGCCAGCAGTAAAATTCCGGGTTCGGAGACCCAGTACTTC.

Points on this clone: One junction end disagrees with the germline gene, perhaps due to a read error. The chain links TRBV11-2 to TRBJ1-2, with no clear D. This CDR3 contains 10 residues. Germline V lookup: CDR1 SGHAT, CDR2 FQNNGV. CDR3 sequence (DNA): TGTGCCAGCAGCCCGGGAGAACCTTCCTTC. Translation: CASSPGEPSF.

The chain has TRBV7-3 and TRBJ2-5; 8 bases fit TRBD2. The CDR3 is made up of 15 amino acids. Germline CDR1 SGHTA, CDR2 FQGTGA. The V and J ends lost 0 bases and 3 bases, in that order; junction bases with no gene match: 3. The CDR3 loop reads CASSLTPGGKETQYF. CDR3 sequence (DNA): TGTGCCAGCAGCTTAACTCCGGGAGGGAAAGAGACCCAGTACTTC. Looking up the rest from reference TRBV7-3 and TRBJ2-5 gives the full variable domain: GAGVSQTPSNKVTEKGKYVELRCDPISGHTALYWYRQSLGQGPEFLIYFQGTGAADDSGLPNDRFFAVRPEGSVSTLKIQRTERGDSAVYLCASSLTPGGKETQYFGPGTRLLVL.

The chain couples TRBV24-1 to TRBJ2-5, with D possibly TRBD2 on 6 matching bases. The CDR3 loop spans 15 amino acids. V lost 5 bases and J 5 bases, leaving 17 bases between the germline ends. CDR1 is KGHDR and CDR2 is SFDVKD in the germline V gene. CDR3 in DNA: TGTGCCACCAGTGCTCGGGGCGGGGTTGGGGAGACCCAGTACTTC. As protein: CATSARGGVGETQYF.

This sequence joins TRBV21-1 and TRBJ1-5; the D call TRBD1 from the table was never checked on the DNA. TRBV21-1 is a known pseudogene. CDR3 length equals 15 residues. The CDR3 DNA is TGTGCCAGCAGCGGACACCGGGACAGGGGGCGCCCCCAGCATTTT. It encodes CASSGHRDRGRPQHF.

The chain has TRBV19 and TRBJ2-1; 10 positions agree with TRBD2. With 3 bases clipped from V and 7 bases from J, the junction kept 6 bases outside the gene matches. Germline loops: CDR1 LNHDA, CDR2 SQIVND (reference sequence). CDR3 length: 15 amino acids. The CDR3 DNA reads TGTGCCAGTAGTATCGATAGCGGGGGGAGGAATGAGCAGTTCTTC. It specifies CASSIDSGGRNEQFF.

This clone was seen more than once but under ten times. This chain connects TRBV6-5 to TRBJ1-5; 7 bases match TRBD1. The germline V gene has CDR1 MNHEY and CDR2 SVGAGI. The junction had 6 bases not matched to a gene; V was cut back by 5 bases and J by 2 bases. The CDR3 has 15 residues. CDR3 nucleotide sequence: TGTGCCAGCAGTCCACAGGGGCGAGGCAATCAGCCCCAGCATTTT. It codes for CASSPQGRGNQPQHF.

This clone was counted a single time. This chain uses TRBV14 with TRBJ1-4; D perhaps matches TRBD1 (6 bases). The length of the CDR3 is 17 residues. V shed 1 base and J shed 8 bases, with 20 bases lying between them. Germline-derived CDR1 and CDR2 are SGHDN and FVKESK. The CDR3 loop reads CASSQGPSGGAGEKLFF. CDR3 DNA: TGTGCCAGCAGCCAAGGCCCCTCCGGGGGGGCTGGAGAAAAACTGTTTTTT.

J is TRBJ1-2 and V is TRBV27; 9 nucleotides line up with TRBD1. Trimming at V came to 6 bases and at J to 4 bases, leaving 9 bases not matched to a gene. CDR1 is MNHEY and CDR2 is SMNVEV in the germline V gene (reference sequence). The CDR3 is 15 amino acids. The CDR3 reads CASRETGGAGYGYTF. The CDR3 bases are TGTGCCAGCAGAGAAACAGGGGGCGCCGGCTATGGCTACACCTTC.

The chain recombines TRBV7-9 with TRBJ2-7, with TRBD2 matching 7 bases. Germline values: CDR1 SEHNR, CDR2 FQNEAQ (reference sequence). The CDR3 contains 15 residues. Trimming removed 3 bases from V and 5 bases from J; junction bases left unmatched: 10. The CDR3 region is CASSLRGGSNNEQYF. The CDR3 region has the DNA TGTGCCAGCAGCTTGCGAGGCGGGAGTAACAACGAGCAGTACTTC.

The chain carries TRBV12-5 and TRBJ1-1, with TRBD1 identical over 9 bases. Germline CDR1 is LGHNT and CDR2 is FRNRAP. This CDR3 contains 14 residues. The junction had 7 bases not matched to a gene; V was cut back by 4 bases and J by 7 bases. DNA of the CDR3: TGTGCTAGTGGTTATGACAGGGGGGGGAGTGAAGCTTTCTTT. Amino acid sequence: CASGYDRGGSEAFF.

J is TRBJ1-1 and V is TRBV19; TRBD1 agrees at 8 bases. The CDR3 is made up of 15 amino acids. The V gene end was trimmed by 8 bases and the J gene end by 2 bases; junction bases not matched to a gene: 10. Germline V CDR1 and CDR2: LNHDA, SQIVND (reference sequence). The CDR3 DNA reads TGTGCCAGTCAAAACCTCGGACAGGGTAACACTGAAGCTTTCTTT. This codes for CASQNLGQGNTEAFF.

Comments on this clone: Within the sample, other DNA sequences also encode this same CDR3. The rearrangement links TRBV18 to TRBJ2-3, with 7 bases lining up with TRBD1. The J segment lost 3 bases and the V segment lost 3 bases, leaving 6 bases of the junction unmatched. CDR3 length: 15 residues. CDR1 is KGHSH, CDR2 LQKENI, per germline. The CDR3 nucleotides read TGTGCCAGCTCACCGCAACAGGGGAATACAGATACGCAGTATTTT. As protein: CASSPQQGNTDTQYF.

This chain links TRBV29-1 with TRBJ1-2; tentative D call: TRBD1 (5 bases). The germline gives CDR1 SQVTM, CDR2 ANQGSEA. The V end lost 6 bases, the J end lost 7 bases, and 12 bases lay between the germline ends. The CDR3 sequence is 11 residues long. The CDR3 coding sequence is TGCAGCGTGGATGGAGACAGTGGCTACACCTTC. This sequence encodes CSVDGDSGYTF.

This chain joins TRBV28 and TRBJ1-1, with TRBD1 matching 8 bases. CDR3 length: 15 residues. The germline V gene has CDR1 MDHEN and CDR2 SYDVKM. With V trimmed by 5 bases and J by 2 bases, 7 bases remained unmatched. CDR3 sequence: CASSPRTGRNTEAFF. The CDR3 DNA sequence: TGTGCCAGCAGTCCAAGGACAGGGAGAAACACTGAAGCTTTCTTT.

This sequence joins TRBV6-2 or TRBV6-3 and TRBJ2-3, with TRBD2 matching 12 bases. The germline gives CDR1 MNHEY, CDR2 SVGEGT. The CDR3 sequence is 16 residues long. V lost 4 bases to trimming and J lost 3 bases; unmatched junction nucleotides: 5. The CDR3 coding sequence is TGTGCCAGCAGTTTCTCCCTAGCGGGAGGGACAGATACGCAGTATTTT. Translating it yields CASSFSLAGGTDTQYF.

The sample holds a few counts of this clone. This chain links TRBV4-2 with TRBJ1-2, with D uncertain. V lost 4 bases to trimming and J lost 4 bases, with 10 bases between them. The length of the CDR3 is 13 residues. Germline-derived CDR1 and CDR2 are LGHNA and YNFKEQ. CDR3 protein: CASSPDRTYGYTF. CDR3 DNA: TGTGCCAGCAGCCCTGATAGAACCTATGGCTACACCTTC.

Comment on this clone: At the DNA level, this CDR3 is encoded by other sequences in the same sample as well. The rearrangement uses TRBV10-1 and TRBJ1-1; 11 positions match TRBD1. V gave up 6 bases and J gave up 4 bases; unmatched junction bases: 10. CDR1 and CDR2 (germline): WNHNN, SYGVQD (reference sequence). The CDR3 consists of 16 residues. The CDR3 DNA sequence: TGCGCCAGCAGCGAGCCCGGGACAGGGGGAAGCACTGAAGCTTTCTTT. The encoded protein is CASSEPGTGGSTEAFF.